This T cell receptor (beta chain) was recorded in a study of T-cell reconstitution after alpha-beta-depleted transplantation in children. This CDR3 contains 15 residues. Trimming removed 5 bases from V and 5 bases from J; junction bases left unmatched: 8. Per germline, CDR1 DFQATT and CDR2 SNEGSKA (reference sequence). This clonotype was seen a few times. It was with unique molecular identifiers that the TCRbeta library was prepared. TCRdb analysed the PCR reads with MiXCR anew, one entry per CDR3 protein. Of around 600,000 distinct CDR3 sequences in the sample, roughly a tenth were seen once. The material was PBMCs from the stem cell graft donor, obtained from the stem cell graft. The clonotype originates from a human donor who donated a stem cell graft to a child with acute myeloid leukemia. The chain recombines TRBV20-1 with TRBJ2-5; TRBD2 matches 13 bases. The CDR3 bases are TGCAGTGCTGGGAGACTAGCGGGAGGACAGGAGACCCAGTACTTC. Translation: CSAGRLAGGQETQYF.